Each of the 2 T cell receptor beta chains below was sequenced from the same sample in a study of cytomegalovirus exposure and HLA in healthy donors. Amplification used 60 Vbeta primers and 13 Jbeta primers. The method was immunoSEQ multiplex PCR; TCRdb's version includes in-frame clones alone and lacks a portion of them. The sample contains 150,000 to 200,000 clones, under 80% of which appear only once. Material: PBMCs. These TCRs come from a female donor in good health and CMV-seronegative.

The chain recombines TRBV29-1 with TRBJ1-6, with D unresolved. The CDR3 totals 13 residues. Deletions cut 7 bases from V and 10 bases from J, with 17 bases between. Germline V CDR1 and CDR2: SQVTM, ANQGSEA. This chain's CDR3 is CSAGGGKGSPLHF. The CDR3 DNA reads as TGCAGCGCCGGTGGCGGGAAAGGGTCACCCCTCCACTTT.

J is TRBJ2-7 and V is TRBV2; D is perhaps TRBD2 (6 bases). Per germline, CDR1 SNHLY and CDR2 FYNNEI. V lost 11 bases and J 1 base, leaving 15 bases between the germline ends. The length of the CDR3 is 13 residues. CDR3 sequence (DNA): TGTGCCGGCCGACCGGAGGGTTCCTACGAGCAGTACTTC. Translating it yields CAGRPEGSYEQYF.